The source of this TCR beta chain is a study of OX40 agonist ivuxolimab in advanced cancers. Study details: Patient treatment consisted of intravenous ivuxolimab administration every 2 weeks at 0.01 to 10 mg/kg.

Note on this clone: Its target is not known.

The protocol was immunoSEQ multiplex PCR, while the TCRdb copy is restricted to in-frame clones and leaves out a portion. The sample has about 55,000 clones; 65% to 80% are singletons. Notes on the study in general: In general, CD8+ T cells held more expanded clones than CD4+ did, on average.

This CDR3 contains 12 residues. Germline V lookup: CDR1 KGHSY, CDR2 FQNENV. V was shortened by 1 base and J by 6 bases, with 6 bases between the two germline ends. The clonotype originates from an adult with an advanced solid tumor such as melanoma, head and neck, liver or kidney cancer. V is TRBV16 and J is TRBJ1-2; no definite D call. The sample was CD4+ or CD8+ T cells sorted from blood, taken in a trial of the OX40 agonist ivuxolimab. The CDR3 spells CASSQWQNGYTF. CDR3 in DNA: TGTGCCAGCAGCCAATGGCAGAATGGCTACACCTTC.